Listed below are T cell receptor beta chains from one sample, sequenced in a study of OX40 agonist ivuxolimab in advanced cancers. Here immunoSEQ multiplex PCR was the method, and the copy in TCRdb shows in-frame clones only, minus some. The table records tens of thousands of clones, roughly 85% of them present only once. The input for sequencing was CD4+ or CD8+ T cells sorted from blood, taken in a trial of the OX40 agonist ivuxolimab. The receptor set was obtained from an adult with an advanced solid tumor such as melanoma, head and neck, liver or kidney cancer. CDR3s leave out the opening cysteine and the closing phenylalanine or tryptophan. The order of the fields is V gene, CDR3 protein.

TRBV29-1	SAPGQGSGELF
TRBV30	AWRAKGARGQPQH
TRBV10-1	ASSMTGTEAYEQY
TRBV9	ASSSALHGEQF
TRBV9	ASSVGGFGTDTQY
TRBV7-2	ASSLGQSSGNTIY
TRBV19	ASSMAGYEQY
TRBV6-6	ASSYVLAGGGETQY
TRBV2	ASSSDRGQETQY
TRBV5-1	ASSEGRWGMPQH
TRBV5-4	ASSDSRNYGYT
TRBV6-4	ASSDADGTEAF
TRBV4-1	ASSQAPGRENEQF
TRBV5-6	ASSLRETHVTEAF
TRBV19	ASRPGTGDGYT
TRBV6-1	ASSEAFMGRPTEAF
TRBV6-6	ASSPGTGGPQETQY
TRBV7-9	ASSRIGLDYGYT
TRBV10-3	AISDESNEQF
TRBV11-2	ASSPEGTRDTIY
TRBV6-1	ASGESGRTDTQY
TRBV5-6	ASSSRTNSYEQY
TRBV18	ASSSQEGDEQY
TRBV5-4	ASSALPSLNLRGELF
TRBV5-4	ASSLGSWNYGYT
TRBV28	ASSLVGNGYT